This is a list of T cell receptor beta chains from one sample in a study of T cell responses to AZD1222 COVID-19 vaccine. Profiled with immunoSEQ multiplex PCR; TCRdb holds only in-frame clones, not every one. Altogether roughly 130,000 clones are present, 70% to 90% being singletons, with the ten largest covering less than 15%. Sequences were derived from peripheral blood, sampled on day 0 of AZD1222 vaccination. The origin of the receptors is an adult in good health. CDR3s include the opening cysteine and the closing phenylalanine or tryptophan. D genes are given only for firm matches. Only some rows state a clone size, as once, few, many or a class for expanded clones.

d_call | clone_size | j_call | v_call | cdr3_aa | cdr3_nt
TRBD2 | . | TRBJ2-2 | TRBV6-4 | CASSVESGSTGELFF | TGTGCCAGCAGTGTTGAGAGCGGGAGCACCGGGGAGCTGTTTTTT
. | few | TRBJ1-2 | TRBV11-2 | CASSHLKTGTSGLGYTF | TGTGCCAGCAGCCACCTCAAAACCGGGACCTCCGGTCTAGGCTACACCTTC
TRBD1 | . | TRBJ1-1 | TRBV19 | CASSVSQGGTEAFF | TGTGCCAGTAGTGTCTCACAGGGGGGCACTGAAGCTTTCTTT
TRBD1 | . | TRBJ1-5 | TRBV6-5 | CASRLTGDQPQHF | TGTGCCAGCAGGCTAACAGGGGACCAGCCCCAGCATTTT
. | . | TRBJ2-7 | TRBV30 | CAWGDYEQYF | TGTGCCTGGGGGGATTACGAGCAGTACTTC
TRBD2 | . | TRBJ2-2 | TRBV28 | CASIAGTPTGELFF | TGTGCCAGCATAGCGGGAACTCCCACCGGGGAGCTGTTTTTT
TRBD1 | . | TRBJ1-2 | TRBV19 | CASRTPTGGGRYGYTF | TGTGCCAGTAGAACCCCGACAGGGGGCGGGAGGTATGGCTACACCTTC
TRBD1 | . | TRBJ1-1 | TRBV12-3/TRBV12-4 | CASITGGPEAFF | TGTGCCAGCATCACAGGGGGACCTGAAGCTTTCTTT
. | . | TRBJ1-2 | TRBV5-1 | CASSFGPEDGYTF | TGCGCCAGCAGCTTCGGACCGGAAGATGGCTACACCTTC
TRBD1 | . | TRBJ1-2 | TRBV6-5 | CASSWTGGNYGYTF | TGTGCCAGCAGCTGGACAGGAGGTAACTATGGCTACACCTTC
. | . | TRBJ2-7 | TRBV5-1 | CASSLLDNTFEQYF | TGCGCCAGCAGCTTGTTGGACAATACCTTCGAGCAGTACTTC
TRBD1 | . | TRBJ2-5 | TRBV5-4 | CASSLAGTGQETQYF | TGTGCCAGCAGCTTGGCCGGGACAGGGCAAGAGACCCAGTACTTC
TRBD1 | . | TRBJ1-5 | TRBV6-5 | CASRLTGNQPQHF | TGTGCCAGCAGGCTGACAGGGAATCAGCCCCAGCATTTT
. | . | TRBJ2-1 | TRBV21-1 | CASSNPSGTNYNEQFF | TGTGCCAGCAGCAATCCGAGCGGGACGAACTACAATGAGCAGTTCTTC
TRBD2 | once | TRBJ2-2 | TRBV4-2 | CASSPEAGLAGAGELFF | TGTGCCAGCAGCCCGGAGGCCGGACTAGCCGGGGCCGGGGAGCTGTTTTTT
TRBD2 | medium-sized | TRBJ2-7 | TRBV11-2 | CASSHLRGDSYEQYF | TGTGCCAGCAGCCATCTTCGGGGGGACTCCTACGAGCAGTACTTC
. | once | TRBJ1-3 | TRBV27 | CASSLYLGTGNTIYF | TGTGCCAGCAGTTTATATTTAGGGACTGGAAACACCATATATTTT
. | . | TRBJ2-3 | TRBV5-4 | CASSPSEDTQYF | TGTGCCAGCAGCCCCTCGGAGGATACGCAGTATTTT
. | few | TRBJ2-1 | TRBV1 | CTSSQEPPGEDNEQFF | TGCACCAGCAGCCAAGAGCCACCCGGTGAGGACAATGAGCAGTTCTTC
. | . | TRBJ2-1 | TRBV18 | CASSHEGSYNEQFF | TGTGCCAGCTCACACGAGGGGTCCTACAATGAGCAGTTCTTC
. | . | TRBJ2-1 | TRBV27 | CASSPWYGSNEQFF | TGTGCCAGCAGTCCCTGGTACGGGTCCAATGAGCAGTTCTTC
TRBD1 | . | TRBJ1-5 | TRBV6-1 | CASSEAREVGGRQPQHF | TGTGCCAGCAGTGAAGCGCGTGAAGTAGGGGGCCGGCAGCCCCAGCATTTT
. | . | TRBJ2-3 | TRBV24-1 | CATSDFSSFETDTQYF | TGTGCCACCAGTGATTTTTCCTCATTTGAGACAGATACGCAGTATTTT